The 18 T cell receptor beta chains reported below all come from one sample, sequenced in a study of T-cell reconstitution after alpha-beta-depleted transplantation in children. A TCRbeta library incorporating unique molecular identifiers was prepared. From the PCR reads, TCRdb called clonotypes with MiXCR, one entry per CDR3 protein. Among about 980,000 distinct CDR3 sequences listed, about 29% were seen once. The specimen was PBMCs, mostly from graft donor cells, collected 360 days after TCRalphabeta/CD19-depleted stem cell transplant. These receptor sequences come from a boy younger than two who had a stem cell transplant for SCID, so the T cells may come from the graft donor.

This chain joins TRBV4-2 and TRBJ2-7; TRBD1 matches at 9 bases. The length of the CDR3 is 15 residues. With V trimmed by 4 bases and J by 3 bases, 7 bases remained unmatched. CDR1 is LGHNA and CDR2 is YNFKEQ in the germline V gene. CDR3 DNA sequence: TGTGCCAGCAGCCGGGGGACAGGGAGATACTACGAGCAGTACTTC. Translated, it gives CASSRGTGRYYEQYF.

This clonotype has more than one count but fewer than ten. This CDR3 is CSARPGHRPGEQYF. The CDR3 DNA reads TGCAGTGCTCGACCGGGACACCGTCCGGGCGAGCAGTACTTC. The chain is built from TRBV20-1 and TRBJ2-7, with D possibly matching TRBD1 (6 bases). V lost 5 bases to trimming and J lost 6 bases, with 20 bases between them. Germline values: CDR1 DFQATT, CDR2 SNEGSKA (reference sequence). This CDR3 is 14 amino acids long.

This clonotype was recorded many times. The chain has TRBV20-1 and TRBJ2-5; D not resolved. Looked up from germline, CDR1 is DFQATT and CDR2 is SNEGSKA (reference sequence). The CDR3 loop spans 13 amino acids. Between the trimmed V and J ends, which lost 7 bases and 1 base, there was a span of 13 bases. CDR3 sequence (DNA): TGCAGTGGACTTAGCTCCGTCCAAGAGACCCAGTACTTC. It translates to CSGLSSVQETQYF.

The CDR3 sequence: CASSWISKGETQYF. The DNA of the CDR3 is TGCGCCAGCAGCTGGATATCAAAGGGGGAGACCCAGTACTTC. The chain has TRBV5-1 and TRBJ2-5; TRBD1 is a possible D gene (5 bases). V was pared by 3 bases and J by 5 bases, with 14 bases between. Germline V gives CDR1 SGHRS, CDR2 YFSETQ. The CDR3 has 14 amino acids.

This clonotype was counted only a few times. V and J are TRBV7-2 and TRBJ1-1; D remains ambiguous. The CDR3 extends over 14 amino acids. Trimming left V 2 bases short and J 0 bases short, with 7 bases between. Looked up from germline, CDR1 is SGHTA and CDR2 is FQGNSA. The CDR3 nucleotides read TGTGCCAGCAGCTTACAGGAGATGAACACTGAAGCTTTCTTT. This encodes CASSLQEMNTEAFF.

The V and J genes are TRBV7-2 and TRBJ2-1, with TRBD2 identical over 8 bases. This CDR3 is built from 15 residues. Looked up from germline, CDR1 is SGHTA and CDR2 is FQGNSA. V was clipped by 1 base and J by 5 bases; unmatched bases: 4. CDR3 in amino acids: CASSLGVGGDNEQFF. CDR3 nucleotides: TGTGCCAGCAGCTTAGGGGTCGGGGGGGACAATGAGCAGTTCTTC.

V gene TRBV18 combines with J gene TRBJ2-6; D not resolved. Germline-derived CDR1 and CDR2 are KGHSH and LQKENI. The CDR3 spans 18 residues. The V and J ends lost 3 bases and 8 bases respectively, with 23 bases between them. This CDR3 reads CASSPLIRTALASNVLTF. In nucleotides, the CDR3 is TGTGCCAGCTCACCCCTTATAAGGACGGCCCTGGCTTCCAACGTCCTGACTTTC.

CDR3 in DNA: TGCAGTGCTTGGACCCTGAACACTGAAGCTTTCTTT. Residues: CSAWTLNTEAFF. The J gene is TRBJ1-1, the V gene TRBV20-1; D is unresolved. Germline CDR1 is DFQATT and CDR2 is SNEGSKA (reference sequence). V was cut by 5 bases and J by 0 bases, with 7 bases left in between. The CDR3 is made up of 12 amino acids.

This clonotype has only a few counts. The J gene is TRBJ2-5, the V gene TRBV12-3 or TRBV12-4; D ambiguous. V was trimmed by 6 bases and J by 3 bases, leaving 14 bases between them. The CDR3 spans 14 residues. The CDR3 coding sequence is TGTGCCAGCAGCCCCGGGTCTAAAAAAGAGACCCAGTACTTC. Its translation is CASSPGSKKETQYF.

The rearrangement links TRBV24-1 to TRBJ2-1; 9 nucleotides match TRBD1. The CDR3 contains 15 residues. CDR1 and CDR2 from the germline V gene are KGHDR and SFDVKD. Trimming removed 3 bases from V and 6 bases from J; junction bases left unmatched: 5. The CDR3 nucleotides are TGTGCCACCAGTGATCTGGGGACAGGGCCCAATGAGCAGTTCTTC. Amino acids: CATSDLGTGPNEQFF.

The chain combines TRBV7-2 with TRBJ2-5, with 14 nucleotides matching TRBD2. There are 16 residues in the CDR3. Germline lookup yields CDR1 SGHTA and CDR2 FQGNSA. Losses at the gene ends were 5 bases for V and 5 bases for J; bases not matched to a gene: 7. CDR3 sequence (DNA): TGTGCCAGCAGCATGGGACTAGCGGGGGTCCTCGAGACCCAGTACTTC. Translation: CASSMGLAGVLETQYF.

This clonotype came up a few times. The chain combines TRBV5-6 with TRBJ2-1, with D perhaps being TRBD1 or TRBD2 (5 bases each). CDR1 and CDR2 (germline): SGHDT, YYEEEE. The CDR3 has 16 amino acids. Trimming cost V 5 bases and J 4 bases, with 19 bases left between them. As DNA, the CDR3 is TGTGCCAGCAGTTTCGATAATTGGGGGTCTTACAATGAGCAGTTCTTC. Its protein is CASSFDNWGSYNEQFF.

This clonotype was detected many times. The rearrangement joins TRBV28 to TRBJ2-5, with TRBD1 identical over 8 bases. With V trimmed by 2 bases and J by 1 base, 6 bases remained unmatched. Germline V gives CDR1 MDHEN, CDR2 SYDVKM. The CDR3 runs to 16 residues. The CDR3 DNA follows: TGTGCCAGCAGTTTACCCCGGACAGGGCCCCAAGAGACCCAGTACTTC. Protein: CASSLPRTGPQETQYF.

This clonotype was seen a handful of times. J is TRBJ2-3 and V is TRBV20-1, with 10 bases that match TRBD2. The CDR3 totals 15 residues. Per germline, CDR1 DFQATT and CDR2 SNEGSKA (reference sequence). V dropped 6 bases and J dropped 4; count of bases not matched to a gene: 10. The DNA of the CDR3 is TGCAGTGCCGGCCTAGCGGGGGAGTACCCAGATACGCAGTATTTT. This sequence encodes CSAGLAGEYPDTQYF.

This chain connects TRBV12-3 or TRBV12-4 to TRBJ1-2; perhaps TRBD1 as D (6 bases). The V and J ends lost 11 bases and 9 bases respectively, with 16 bases between them. There are 11 residues in the CDR3. CDR3 nucleotides: TGTGCCCAGGGGCACGGGTTAAGCTACACCTTC. It translates to CAQGHGLSYTF.

This clonotype was detected a few times. The chain couples TRBV28 to TRBJ1-1, with unresolved D. V shed 3 bases and J shed 4 bases, with 6 bases lying between them. CDR3 length: 12 residues. The germline CDR1 and CDR2 sequences are MDHEN and SYDVKM. The CDR3 region has the DNA TGTGCCAGCAGTTTGAGGTTCACTGAAGCTTTCTTT. Translating it yields CASSLRFTEAFF.

This chain joins TRBV5-1 and TRBJ2-1, with a tentative D call TRBD1 (6 bases). Between the trimmed V and J ends, which lost 7 bases and 6 bases, there was a span of 23 bases. Germline loops: CDR1 SGHRS, CDR2 YFSETQ. This CDR3 comprises 16 residues. CDR3 protein: CASFIGTGWLGNEQFF. CDR3 nucleotides: TGCGCCAGCTTCATCGGCACAGGGTGGCTAGGCAATGAGCAGTTCTTC. Drawing the rest from reference TRBV5-1 and TRBJ2-1, the complete variable domain is KAGVTQTPRYLIKTRGQQVTLSCSPISGHRSVSWYQQTPGQGLQFLFEYFSETQRNKGNFPGRFSGRQFSNSRSEMNVSTLELGDSALYLCASFIGTGWLGNEQFFGPGTRLTVL.

V usage is TRBV4-3 and J usage is TRBJ2-7, with D perhaps given as TRBD1 or TRBD2 (5 bases each). Germline lookup yields CDR1 LGHNA and CDR2 YSLEER. The V gene lost 4 bases and the J gene lost 4 bases, with 14 bases spanning the gap. The CDR3 is 14 residues long. The CDR3 sequence: CASSPGTGYYEQYF. In nucleotides, the CDR3 is TGCGCCAGCAGCCCGGGGACGGGATATTACGAGCAGTACTTC.